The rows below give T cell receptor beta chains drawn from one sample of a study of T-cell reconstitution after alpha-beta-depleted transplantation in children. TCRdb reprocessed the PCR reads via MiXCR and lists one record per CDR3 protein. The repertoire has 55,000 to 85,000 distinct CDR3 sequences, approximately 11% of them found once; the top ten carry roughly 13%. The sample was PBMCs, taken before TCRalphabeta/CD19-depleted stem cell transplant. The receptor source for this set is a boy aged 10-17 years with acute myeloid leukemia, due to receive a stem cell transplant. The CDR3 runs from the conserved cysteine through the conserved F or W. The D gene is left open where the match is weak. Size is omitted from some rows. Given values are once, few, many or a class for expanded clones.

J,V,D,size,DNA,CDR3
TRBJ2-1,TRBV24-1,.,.,TGTGCCACCAGTGATTTGTCCAGAGCTGGCTACAATGAGCAGTTCTTC,CATSDLSRAGYNEQFF
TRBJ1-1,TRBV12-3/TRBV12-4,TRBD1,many,TGTGCCAGCAGTACAGGGGCCTGGGGCACTGAAGCTTTCTTT,CASSTGAWGTEAFF
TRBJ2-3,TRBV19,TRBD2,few,TGTGCCAGTAGGGGACTAGCGGGAGGCGATACGCAGTATTTT,CASRGLAGGDTQYF
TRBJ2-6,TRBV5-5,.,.,TGTGCCATGAGCAGGGGCACTGGGGCCAACGTCCTGACTTTC,CAMSRGTGANVLTF
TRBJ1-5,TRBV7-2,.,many,TGTGCCAGCAGCGTACCCGGCGTAGGGGATCAGCCCCAGCATTTT,CASSVPGVGDQPQHF
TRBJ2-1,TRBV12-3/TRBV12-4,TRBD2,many,TGTGCCAGCAGCTTTAGCGGGGGGCTGGGGAATGAGCAGTTCTTC,CASSFSGGLGNEQFF
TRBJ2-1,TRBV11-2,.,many,TGTGCCAGCAGCTTAAGATTTACGGGGGTATCCCACAATGAGCAGTTCTTC,CASSLRFTGVSHNEQFF
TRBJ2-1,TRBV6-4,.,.,TGTGCCAGCAGTGACTACTTCCCTCCCTACAATGAGCAGTTCTTC,CASSDYFPPYNEQFF
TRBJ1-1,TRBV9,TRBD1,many,TGTGCCAGCAGCCCCCAACCGGACAGGGACACTGAAGCTTTCTTT,CASSPQPDRDTEAFF
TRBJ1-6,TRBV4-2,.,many,TGTGCCAGCAGCCAAGAACGGACTGGCCCCTATAATTCACCCCTCCACTTT,CASSQERTGPYNSPLHF
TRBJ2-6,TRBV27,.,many,TGTGCCAGCAGTTCCCCCCATGGGGAAGCCAACGTCCTGACTTTC,CASSSPHGEANVLTF
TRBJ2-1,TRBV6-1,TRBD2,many,TGTGCCAGCAATAAGGGACTAGCGTTCTACAATGAGCAGTTCTTC,CASNKGLAFYNEQFF
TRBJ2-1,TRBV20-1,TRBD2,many,TGCAGTGCCCTAGGGGGACTAGCTCGGGTTCGGCAGTTCTTC,CSALGGLARVRQFF
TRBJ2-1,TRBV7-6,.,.,TGTGCCAGCAGCTTAGCCCCCACCCTTGAGCAGTTCTTC,CASSLAPTLEQFF
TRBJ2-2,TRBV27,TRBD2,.,TGTGCCAGCAGCTCCCTCGCGGGACTATCCTACACCGGGGAGCTGTTTTTT,CASSSLAGLSYTGELFF
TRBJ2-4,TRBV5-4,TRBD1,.,TGTGCCAGCAGCTTGGAGACAGGGCTAGCCAAAAACATTCAGTACTTC,CASSLETGLAKNIQYF
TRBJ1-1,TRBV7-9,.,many,TGTGCCAGCAGCCCGAAGGACAGACAGTTTGAAGCTTTCTTT,CASSPKDRQFEAFF
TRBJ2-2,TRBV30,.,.,TGTGCCTGGAGTGTTCAGCGGTTTACCGGGGAGCTGTTTTTT,CAWSVQRFTGELFF
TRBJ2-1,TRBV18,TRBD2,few,TGTGCCAGCTCACCGAAGCGGGGAAGCTCCTACAATGAGCAGTTCTTC,CASSPKRGSSYNEQFF
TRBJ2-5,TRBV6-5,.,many,TGTGCCAGCAGTTACTTGGCGCAGTCGGGGGAGACCCAGTACTTC,CASSYLAQSGETQYF
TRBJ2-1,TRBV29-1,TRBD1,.,TGCAGCGTTGAAATCTGGACAGGGGCCTACAATGAGCAGTTCTTC,CSVEIWTGAYNEQFF
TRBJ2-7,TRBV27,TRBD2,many,TGTGCCAGCAGTTTATCCGGCCTAGCGGGACGGTGGGAGAAGTACGAGCAGTACTTC,CASSLSGLAGRWEKYEQYF
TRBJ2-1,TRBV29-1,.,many,TGCAGCGCCAGCCTACTAGTAAATGAGCAGTTCTTC,CSASLLVNEQFF
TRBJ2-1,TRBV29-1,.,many,TGCAGCGTTGGGCCGAGGGAGAACTCCTACAATGAGCAGTTCTTC,CSVGPRENSYNEQFF
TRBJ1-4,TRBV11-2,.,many,TGTGCCAGCAGCTTAGGGTGGAATGAAAAACTGTTTTTT,CASSLGWNEKLFF
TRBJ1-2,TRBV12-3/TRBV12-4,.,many,TGTGCCAGCACCCTAGACCTTGCGGGTGGCTACACCTTC,CASTLDLAGGYTF
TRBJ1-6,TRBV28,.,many,TGTGCCAGCGACAGTCTAAATTCACCCCTCCACTTT,CASDSLNSPLHF
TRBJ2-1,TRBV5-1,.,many,TGCGCCAGCAGCTTGGCCACTAACAATGAGCAGTTCTTC,CASSLATNNEQFF
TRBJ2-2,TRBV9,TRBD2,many,TGTGCCAGCAGCGTAGTGGTGACTAGCGGAGCCGGGGAGCTGTTTTTT,CASSVVVTSGAGELFF
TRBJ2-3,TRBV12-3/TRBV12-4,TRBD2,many,TGTGCCAGCAGTTTTCCGGGCGGGGGGGGAGCTGCGCAGTATTTT,CASSFPGGGGAAQYF
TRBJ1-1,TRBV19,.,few,TGTGCCAGTAGTCCTCGCCTGAGGGACACTGAAGCTTTCTTT,CASSPRLRDTEAFF
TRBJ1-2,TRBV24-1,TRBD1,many,TGTGCCACGCAGGACGGGACAGAGTGGACCTTC,CATQDGTEWTF
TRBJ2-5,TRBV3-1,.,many,TGTGCCAGCAGCCAAGATTCAGGGGGGCACCAAGAGACCCAGTACTTC,CASSQDSGGHQETQYF
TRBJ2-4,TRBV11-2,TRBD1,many,TGTGCCAGCAGCTTCAGGACAGGGTTAGCCAAAAACATTCAGTACTTC,CASSFRTGLAKNIQYF
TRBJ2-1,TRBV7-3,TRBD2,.,TGTGCCAGCAGCTTATCCCCCTCTAGCGGGAGCTCCTACAATGAGCAGTTCTTC,CASSLSPSSGSSYNEQFF
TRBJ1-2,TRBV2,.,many,TGTGCCAGCAGCGAGGAGGTCTATGGCTACACCTTC,CASSEEVYGYTF
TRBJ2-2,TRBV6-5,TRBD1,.,TGTGCCAGCAGATATGACAGGGTGTCCCGGGAGCTGTTTTTT,CASRYDRVSRELFF
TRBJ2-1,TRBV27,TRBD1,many,TGTGCCACGTGGACAGGGCACAACAATGAGCAGTTCTTC,CATWTGHNNEQFF
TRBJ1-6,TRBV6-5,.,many,TGTGCCAGCAGTTACTCTATTCTTCAGGGCATGCAAGGCCTCCACTTT,CASSYSILQGMQGLHF
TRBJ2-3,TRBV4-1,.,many,TGCGCCAGCAGCCAAGAGATGAGGGGCGGGGCGGCAGATACGCAGTATTTT,CASSQEMRGGAADTQYF
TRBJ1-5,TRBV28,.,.,TGTGCCAGCAGTTTGTTTTTTATGGGAGGTGTGCAAAATCAGCCCCAGCATTTT,CASSLFFMGGVQNQPQHF
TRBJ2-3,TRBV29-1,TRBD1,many,TGCAGCGTCGACCAACAGGGGCCTCGCACAGATACGCAGTATTTT,CSVDQQGPRTDTQYF
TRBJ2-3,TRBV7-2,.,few,TGTGCCAGCAGCCTACGACTGGGCGCCTTCACAGATACGCAGTATTTT,CASSLRLGAFTDTQYF
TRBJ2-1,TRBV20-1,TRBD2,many,TGCAGTGCTAGAGATTCTAGGACTAGCGGGAGGGTATTCCATGAGCAGTTCTTC,CSARDSRTSGRVFHEQFF
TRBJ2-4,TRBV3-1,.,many,TGTGCCAGCAGACTTGGAACGGAAAACATTCAGTACTTC,CASRLGTENIQYF
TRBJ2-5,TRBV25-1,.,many,TGTGCCAGCAGTGACGTATTAGGGGGCCAGTACTTC,CASSDVLGGQYF
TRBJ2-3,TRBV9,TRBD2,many,TGTGCCAGCAGCCCACCGCAGACTAGCGGGGGGGCAGATACGCAGTATTTT,CASSPPQTSGGADTQYF
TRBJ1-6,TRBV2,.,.,TGTGCCAGCAGTGAAGGACAGCATTATAATTCACCCCTCCACTTT,CASSEGQHYNSPLHF
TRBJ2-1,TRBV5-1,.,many,TGCGCCAGCAGCCCGGGACCTACCAAGGATGAGCAGTTCTTC,CASSPGPTKDEQFF
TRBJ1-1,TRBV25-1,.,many,TGTGCCAGCAGTGAATCTGTCATGAACACTGAAGCTTTCTTT,CASSESVMNTEAFF
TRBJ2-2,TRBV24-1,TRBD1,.,TGTGCCGCCAGTGATTTCCTGGGCAGGGGGCTTGAAAACACCGGGGAGCTGTTTTTT,CAASDFLGRGLENTGELFF
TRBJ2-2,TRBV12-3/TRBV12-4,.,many,TGTGCCAGCAGTTTAGCGGCAGGACTTATAAGCGGGGAGCTGTTTTTT,CASSLAAGLISGELFF
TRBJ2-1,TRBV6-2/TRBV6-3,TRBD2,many,TGTGCCACCGGGACTAGCGGGACTAAAAACAATGAGCAGTTCTTC,CATGTSGTKNNEQFF
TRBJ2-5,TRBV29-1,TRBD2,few,TGCAGCGCCGGGACTAGGCTATCAGAGACCCAGTACTTC,CSAGTRLSETQYF
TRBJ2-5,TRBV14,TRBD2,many,TGTGCCAGCAGCCAAGAGCCCCGCCGACTAGCGGGACAAGAGACCCAGTACTTC,CASSQEPRRLAGQETQYF
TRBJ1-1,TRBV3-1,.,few,TGTGCCAGCAGCCTCCAACAGGGCCGGGGTGAAGCTTTCTTT,CASSLQQGRGEAFF